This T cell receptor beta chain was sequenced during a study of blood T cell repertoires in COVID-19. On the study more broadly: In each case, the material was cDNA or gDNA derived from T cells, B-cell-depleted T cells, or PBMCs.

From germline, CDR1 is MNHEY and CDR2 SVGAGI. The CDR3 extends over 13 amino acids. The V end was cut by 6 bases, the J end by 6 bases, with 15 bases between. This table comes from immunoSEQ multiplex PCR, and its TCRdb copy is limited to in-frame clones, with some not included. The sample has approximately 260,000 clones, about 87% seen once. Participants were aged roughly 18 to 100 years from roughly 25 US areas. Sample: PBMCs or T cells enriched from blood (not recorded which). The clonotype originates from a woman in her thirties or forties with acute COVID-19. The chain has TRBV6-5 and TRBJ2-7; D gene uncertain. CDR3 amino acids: CASRNLPSSEQYV. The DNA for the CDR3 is TGTGCCAGCAGAAATCTGCCCAGTTCCGAGCAGTACGTC.